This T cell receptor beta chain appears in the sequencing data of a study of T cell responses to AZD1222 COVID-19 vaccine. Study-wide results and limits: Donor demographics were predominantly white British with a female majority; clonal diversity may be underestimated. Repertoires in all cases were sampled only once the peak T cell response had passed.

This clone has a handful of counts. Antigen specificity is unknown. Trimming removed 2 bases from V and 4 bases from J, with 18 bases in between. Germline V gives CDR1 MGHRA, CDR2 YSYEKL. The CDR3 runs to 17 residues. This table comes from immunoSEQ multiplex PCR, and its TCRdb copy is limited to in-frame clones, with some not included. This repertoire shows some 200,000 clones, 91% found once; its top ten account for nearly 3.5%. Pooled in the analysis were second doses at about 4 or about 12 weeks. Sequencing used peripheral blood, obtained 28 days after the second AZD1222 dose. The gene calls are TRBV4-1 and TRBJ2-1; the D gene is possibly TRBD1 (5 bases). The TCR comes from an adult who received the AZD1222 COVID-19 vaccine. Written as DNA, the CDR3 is TGCGCCAGCAGCCAAACAAACATGGGGCTGGGTTACAATGAGCAGTTCTTC. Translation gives CASSQTNMGLGYNEQFF.